This T cell receptor (beta chain) derives from a study of blood T cell repertoires in COVID-19. About the research overall: PBMCs, B-cell-depleted T cells, or T cells were the source of the cDNA or gDNA that made up the material.

Generated by immunoSEQ multiplex PCR, the TCRdb table keeps only in-frame clones and is missing some. The sample comprises a few hundred thousand clones, 65% to 90% of which are singletons, and 4.4% rests with the top ten. Germline CDR1 is SGHAT and CDR2 is FQDESV (reference sequence). J gave up 3 bases and V 4 bases, and 4 bases lay outside the gene matches. CDR3 length: 15 residues. The receptor was isolated from a man aged 50-59 years with acute or convalescent COVID-19. The chain joins TRBV11-1 to TRBJ2-7; TRBD2 agrees at 12 bases. Sequenced: peripheral blood. Here the CDR3 reads CASSSTSGGSYEQYF. The CDR3 nucleotides are TGTGCCAGCAGCTCGACTAGCGGGGGAAGCTACGAGCAGTACTTC.